One sample yielded the 2 T cell receptor beta chains listed below, sequenced in a study of T cell repertoires in cytomegalovirus infection. TCRdb reprocessed the reads with MiXCR, giving one entry per CDR3 protein. Of 680,000 or so distinct CDR3 sequences listed, less than 40% are singletons. Specimen: PBMCs. These receptors all come from a human donor in good health (CMV status not recorded). Some clones in this sample may be carry-over from other donors' samples.

This chain links TRBV5-4 with TRBJ2-1; 9 nucleotides agree with TRBD2. The germline gives CDR1 SGHNT, CDR2 YYREEE (reference sequence). The CDR3 length is 16 residues. V was clipped by 0 bases and J by 6 bases; unmatched bases: 7. The CDR3, as DNA: TGTGCCAGCAGCTTGGATAGCGGGAGTGTGGTCAATGAGCAGTTCTTC. This codes for CASSLDSGSVVNEQFF.

This chain uses TRBV6-1 with TRBJ1-6; TRBD1 aligns across 7 bases. Germline loops: CDR1 MNHNS, CDR2 SASEGT. V was clipped by 7 bases and J by 10 bases; unmatched bases: 10. The CDR3 totals 14 residues. DNA of the CDR3: TGTGCCAGCATGAGACGGGACAGAAGGTCACCCCTCCACTTT. This translates into CASMRRDRRSPLHF.